Detailed here is one TCR beta chain. Its antigen has not been determined. Per-nucleotide qualities are absent, and no much larger clonotype sits a single base away. TCRbeta CDR3 regions were amplified from genomic DNA by means of the immunoSEQ Assay, a bias-controlled multiplex PCR. For the original study's pipeline: The number of nucleated cells in each sample was estimated by amplification of reference gene primers within the assay. Sequence reads were collapsed and filtered to measure the absolute abundance of every unique TCRbeta CDR3 rearrangement. For each sample, productive Simpson clonality was calculated as the square root of Simpson's diversity index over productive rearrangements. TCRdb took over this immuneACCESS table, retaining in-frame rearrangements with V and J assigned. Such tables are incomplete; in checked studies, under half of the missing clones stem from an unresolved V gene, and the remainder is unexplained. For V, J and clone size, that table is used; D and trimming come from the DNA. In all, the sample holds roughly 230,000 clones, and about 90% of those were seen once. The ten largest clones capture 2.1% of the sample.

This entry is derived from a study of blood T cell repertoires in COVID-19 (dated by TCRdb to about 2020). General notes on the study: Samples from collaborators originated in the United States, Italy and Spain and spanned both the acute and convalescent phases of COVID-19. The material from the prospective study consisted of cDNA or gDNA derived from T cells, B-cell-depleted T cells, or PBMCs. The repertoires were released in a freely available public database meant as a resource for research on the immune response to SARS-CoV-2. Samples came from the ongoing ImmuneRACE study (first 160 participants) plus 1,254 subjects from 6 global collaborators. Where HLA class I and class II types were available, the types were taken from metadata supplied by the sample provider, not from assay-based typing. A de-identified subject ID, COVID-19 status, age in years and sex were almost always included in the sample metadata. Subjects who had been exposed to COVID-19, were actively infected with it, or had recovered from it provided the deeply sampled blood TCRbeta repertoires that made up the dataset. What the study reported, not specific to this receptor: The amount of clinical and demographic metadata varied by source and participant and was provided uncurated.

One collaborating source in Seattle enrolled patients while the patients were actively infected and followed the patients over time throughout the course of disease. The collaborating institutions used their own protocols to collect whole blood in K2EDTA tubes. For TCRbeta analysis, collaborators shipped samples in one of three forms: frozen whole blood, isolated PBMCs, or DNA extracted from either of those sample types. V loses 3 bases, J loses 10 bases, and the germline ends lie 19 bases apart. There are 16 amino acids in the CDR3, from cysteine to phenylalanine inclusive. Only CDR3 DNA remains: 48 bases, in frame from the first base. Sequences SGHDN (CDR1) and FVKESK (CDR2) are obtained from the germline V gene.

In this chain, TRBV14 is recombined with TRBJ1-6; confidence is insufficient to name the D gene. The sequence was obtained from a woman between 55 and 75 years old with COVID-19, enrolled during active disease. The specimen sequenced was peripheral blood. Here is the DNA: TGTGCCAGCAGCCAGAACAAGTTTACGACGGGGTCACCCCTCCACTTT. This encodes CASSQNKFTTGSPLHF.